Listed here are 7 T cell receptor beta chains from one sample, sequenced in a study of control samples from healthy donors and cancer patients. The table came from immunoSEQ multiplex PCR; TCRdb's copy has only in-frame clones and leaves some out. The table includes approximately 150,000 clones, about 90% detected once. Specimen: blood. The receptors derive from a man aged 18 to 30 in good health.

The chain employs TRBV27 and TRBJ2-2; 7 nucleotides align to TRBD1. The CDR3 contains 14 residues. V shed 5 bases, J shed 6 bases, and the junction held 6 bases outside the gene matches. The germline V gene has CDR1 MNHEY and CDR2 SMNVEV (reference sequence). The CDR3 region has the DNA TGTGCCAGCAGTATGACGAGGGGGCCCGGGGAGCTGTTTTTT. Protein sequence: CASSMTRGPGELFF.

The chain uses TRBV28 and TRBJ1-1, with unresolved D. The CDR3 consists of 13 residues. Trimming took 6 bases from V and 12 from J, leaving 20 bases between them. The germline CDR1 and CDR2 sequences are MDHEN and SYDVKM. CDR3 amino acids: CASSPSWEGGPFF. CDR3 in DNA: TGTGCCAGCAGCCCCTCTTGGGAGGGCGGGCCTTTCTTT.

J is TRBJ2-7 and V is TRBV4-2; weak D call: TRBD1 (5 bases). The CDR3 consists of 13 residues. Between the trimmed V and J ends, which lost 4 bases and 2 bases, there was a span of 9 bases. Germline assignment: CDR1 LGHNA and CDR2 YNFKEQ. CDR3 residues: CASSPQGAYEQYF. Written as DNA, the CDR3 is TGTGCCAGCAGCCCCCAGGGTGCCTACGAGCAGTACTTC.

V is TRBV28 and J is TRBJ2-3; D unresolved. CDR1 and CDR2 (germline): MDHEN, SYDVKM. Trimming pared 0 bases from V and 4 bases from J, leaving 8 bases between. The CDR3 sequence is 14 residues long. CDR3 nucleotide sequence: TGTGCCAGCAGTTTATGGCTAGGGCCAGATACGCAGTATTTT. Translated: CASSLWLGPDTQYF.

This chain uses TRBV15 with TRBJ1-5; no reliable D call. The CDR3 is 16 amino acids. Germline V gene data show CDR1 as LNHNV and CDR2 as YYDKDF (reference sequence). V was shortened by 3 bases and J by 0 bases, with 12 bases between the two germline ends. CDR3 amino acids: CATSSQASYSNQPQHF. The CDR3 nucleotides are TGTGCCACCAGCAGCCAGGCGAGCTATAGCAATCAGCCCCAGCATTTT.

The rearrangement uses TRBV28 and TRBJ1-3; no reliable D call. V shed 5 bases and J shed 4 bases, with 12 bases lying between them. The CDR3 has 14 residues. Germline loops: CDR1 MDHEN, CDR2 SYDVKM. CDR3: CASSVGAAGNTIYF. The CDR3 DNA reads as TGTGCCAGCAGTGTGGGCGCCGCGGGAAACACCATATATTTT.

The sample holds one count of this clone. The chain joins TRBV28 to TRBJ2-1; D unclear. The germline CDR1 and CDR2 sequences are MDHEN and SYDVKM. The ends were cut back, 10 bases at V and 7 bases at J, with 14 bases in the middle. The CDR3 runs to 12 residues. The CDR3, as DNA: TGTGCCATCGAAGTGTCTGGAAATGAGCAGTTCTTC. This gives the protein CAIEVSGNEQFF. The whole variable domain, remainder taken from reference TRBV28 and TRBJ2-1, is DVKVTQSSRYLVKRTGEKVFLECVQDMDHENMFWYRQDPGLGLRLIYFSYDVKMKEKGDIPEGYSVSREKKERFSLILESASTNQTSMYLCAIEVSGNEQFFGPGTRLTVL.